This T cell receptor (beta chain) was retrieved from a study of cytomegalovirus exposure and HLA in healthy donors. With 60 Vbeta and 13 Jbeta primers, the PCR was carried out. How the authors handled the data: Per a later analysis, the number of unique TCR beta chains was roughly 83 million, of which about 11 million were shared. Sequencing was performed with immunoSEQ multiplex PCR; in TCRdb, only in-frame clones are kept and a portion is missing. The DNA gave D and trimming, while V, J and clone size come from that table. The table lists 150,000 to 180,000 clones, about 80% of them singletons. The germline CDR1 and CDR2 sequences are SGHVS and FQNEAQ. The CDR3 spans 15 residues. V shed 1 base, J shed 5 bases, and the junction held 2 bases outside the gene matches.

This clonotype originated in a woman aged 40 to 50 in good health and CMV-seronegative. What was sequenced was PBMCs. This chain connects TRBV7-8 to TRBJ2-5; 12 positions agree with TRBD2. Here the CDR3 DNA reads TGTGCCAGCAGCTTAGGGACTAGCGGGACGGAGACCCAGTACTTC. It encodes CASSLGTSGTETQYF.